A single T cell receptor beta chain is shown here with its context. Its matching antigen is unknown. Clones were sequenced by immunoSEQ multiplex PCR, and TCRdb holds only the in-frame ones, with some missing. This table holds about 120,000 clones, 87% found once. Germline CDR1 reads SGHNT; CDR2 reads YYREEE (reference sequence). The V end was cut by 2 bases, the J end by 1 base, with 13 bases between. The CDR3 loop spans 15 amino acids. This record comes from a study of T cell responses to AZD1222 COVID-19 vaccine. Findings and limits, study-wide: White British ancestry dominated among donors, who included more females, and clonal diversity was possibly underestimated. Compared with day 0, the breadth and depth of the Spike-specific TCR repertoire rose significantly after two doses of AZD1222. Baseline serology detected seropositivity in only six AZD1222 recipients.

Sequenced here: peripheral blood, sampled on day 0 of AZD1222 vaccination. The sequence was collected from an adult in good health. The chain employs TRBV5-4 and TRBJ2-7, with TRBD1 as a possible D gene (6 bases). CDR3 nucleotide sequence: TGTGCCAGCAGCTTTGGGGGCCAGGGATCCTACGAGCAGTACTTC. It codes for CASSFGGQGSYEQYF.